These 32 T cell receptor beta chains were all obtained from the same sample, sequenced in a study of shared clonotypes between healthy human individuals. Some clones are missing from TCRdb's copy, which holds only in-frame ones; the method was immunoSEQ multiplex PCR. The table has some 360,000 clones, roughly 80% seen once; the top ten hold about 10%. Material: memory CD4+ T cells sorted from blood. This sample's subset: CD45RA-negative fraction. The source of these receptors is a man aged 30 to 39 in good health.

The table lists this clone with a few counts. Within the sample, other DNA sequences also encode this same CDR3. The chain couples TRBV5-1 to TRBJ2-6; D not certain. The V gene's germline CDR1 is SGHRS and CDR2 YFSETQ. V was pared by 4 bases and J by 0 bases, with 8 bases between. The CDR3 sequence is 15 residues long. The CDR3 spells CASSPTDSGANVLTF. DNA of the CDR3: TGCGCCAGCAGCCCGACGGACTCTGGGGCCAACGTCCTGACTTTC.

The rearrangement links TRBV10-1 to TRBJ2-1, with D possibly being TRBD2 (5 bases). Germline-derived CDR1 and CDR2 are WNHNN and SYGVQD (reference sequence). This CDR3 contains 15 residues. The V end was cut by 3 bases, the J end by 2 bases, with 11 bases between. The CDR3 DNA sequence: TGCGCCAGCAGTGATGGACTTCTCACCTACAATGAGCAGTTCTTC. It yields the protein CASSDGLLTYNEQFF.

V usage is TRBV29-1 and J usage is TRBJ2-1; 10 bases match TRBD2. CDR3 length equals 14 residues. The germline gives CDR1 SQVTM, CDR2 ANQGSEA. J lost 3 bases, V lost 4 bases, and 3 bases had no gene match. CDR3 coding DNA: TGCAGCGTTGTCCCTAGCGGGAGCTACAATGAGCAGTTCTTC. Translation gives CSVVPSGSYNEQFF.

V and J are TRBV6-6 and TRBJ2-7, with TRBD2 matching over 10 bases. The CDR3 is made up of 16 amino acids. Trimming removed 6 bases from V and 0 bases from J; junction bases left unmatched: 8. Looked up from germline, CDR1 is MNHNY and CDR2 is SVGAGI (reference sequence). The CDR3 here is CASRPLSGRSSYEQYF. In nucleotides, the CDR3 is TGTGCCAGCAGGCCTCTTAGCGGGAGGAGCTCCTACGAGCAGTACTTC.

This clone was counted once. The chain is built from TRBV7-9 and TRBJ2-1; D gene ambiguous. V shed 2 bases and J shed 0 bases, with 14 bases lying between them. The germline CDR1 and CDR2 sequences are SEHNR and FQNEAQ (reference sequence). This CDR3 has 17 amino acids. The CDR3 loop reads CASSLTNAGSSYNEQFF. CDR3 nucleotide sequence: TGTGCCAGCAGCTTAACTAACGCCGGCAGCTCCTACAATGAGCAGTTCTTC.

This clone was seen a few times. CDR3 DNA: TGTGCCAGTAGCGGGTACAGTCGAGAAGCTTTCTTT. It yields the protein CASSGYSREAFF. The chain has TRBV19 and TRBJ1-1; no clear D gene. This CDR3 spans 12 amino acids. V was trimmed by 6 bases and J by 8 bases, leaving 13 bases between them. The germline CDR1 and CDR2 sequences are LNHDA and SQIVND (reference sequence).

The chain carries TRBV27 and TRBJ1-2; 7 bases match TRBD1. Trimming took 5 bases from V and 4 from J; bases not matched to a gene: 7. CDR1 MNHEY and CDR2 SMNVEV come from the germline V gene (reference sequence). The CDR3 consists of 14 residues. CDR3 loop: CASSPTQGVYGYTF. In DNA form, the CDR3 reads TGTGCCAGCAGTCCGACTCAGGGGGTCTATGGCTACACCTTC.

This clone has just one count. This chain uses TRBV6-5 with TRBJ1-1; weak D call: TRBD1 (5 bases). Trimming left V 2 bases short and J 5 bases short, with 12 bases between. CDR1 MNHEY and CDR2 SVGAGI come from the germline V gene. The length of the CDR3 is 14 residues. This chain's CDR3 is CASSYGGGRTEAFF. CDR3 coding DNA: TGTGCCAGCAGTTACGGCGGGGGGAGGACTGAAGCTTTCTTT.

V and J are TRBV10-1 and TRBJ2-1; D remains unclear. This CDR3 is 14 amino acids long. Germline CDR1 reads WNHNN; CDR2 reads SYGVQD (reference sequence). The V and J ends lost 3 bases and 8 bases respectively, with 14 bases between them. The CDR3 region is CASSEIVLGHEQFF. In DNA, the CDR3 is TGCGCCAGCAGTGAAATAGTGTTAGGCCATGAGCAGTTCTTC.

This clone was counted a single time. The chain joins TRBV5-4 to TRBJ2-2, with 9 bases aligning to TRBD1. The trim removed 4 bases at V and 5 bases at J, leaving 9 bases unmatched. This CDR3 contains 16 residues. Germline CDR1 reads SGHNT; CDR2 reads YYREEE (reference sequence). In DNA, the CDR3 is TGTGCCAGCAGCGCCCCACAGGGGGCAAGTACCGGGGAGCTGTTTTTT. It codes for CASSAPQGASTGELFF.

This clone was found a few times. The chain uses TRBV7-3 and TRBJ2-1; either TRBD1 or TRBD2 may fit D (5 bases each). Per germline, CDR1 SGHTA and CDR2 FQGTGA. The CDR3 runs 15 residues. V lost 1 base, J lost 7 bases, and 14 bases lay in between. The CDR3 protein is CASSLSLGGGNEQFF. The CDR3 DNA follows: TGTGCCAGCAGCTTAAGCCTGGGTGGGGGTAATGAGCAGTTCTTC. The full variable domain, in which reference TRBV7-3 and TRBJ2-1 provide the parts outside the CDR3, is GAGVSQTPSNKVTEKGKYVELRCDPISGHTALYWYRQSLGQGPEFLIYFQGTGAADDSGLPNDRFFAVRPEGSVSTLKIQRTERGDSAVYLCASSLSLGGGNEQFFGPGTRLTVL.

The CDR3 sequence is CASSLITGVGYTF. Here the CDR3 DNA reads TGTGCCAGCAGTCTAATTACAGGGGTTGGCTACACCTTC. This sequence joins TRBV28 and TRBJ1-2; 7 nucleotides match TRBD1. The CDR3 is made up of 13 amino acids. Germline V gene sequence: CDR1 MDHEN, CDR2 SYDVKM. Losses at the gene ends were 5 bases for V and 7 bases for J; bases not matched to a gene: 7.

This clone was counted between two and nine times. This sequence joins TRBV30 and TRBJ1-5, with a tentative D call TRBD1 (6 bases). The CDR3 totals 16 residues. Germline V gene data show CDR1 as GTSNPN and CDR2 as SVGIG (reference sequence). Trimming removed 6 bases at V and 1 base at J, with 19 bases between. Here the CDR3 reads CACHKRGAWSNQPQHF. CDR3 coding DNA: TGTGCCTGCCATAAGCGGGGGGCTTGGAGCAATCAGCCCCAGCATTTT.

This clone was seen once. The rearrangement links TRBV6-1 to TRBJ1-1; D is undetermined. Germline assignment: CDR1 MNHNS and CDR2 SASEGT. V lost 2 bases and J lost 7, with 8 bases in between. The CDR3 consists of 12 residues. The CDR3 reads CASSEIELEAFF. Here the CDR3 DNA reads TGTGCCAGCAGTGAAATAGAACTTGAAGCTTTCTTT.

Ten or more counts support this clone. The rearrangement uses TRBV7-9 and TRBJ2-7; 15 bases map to TRBD2. The CDR3 covers 18 residues. CDR1 is SEHNR and CDR2 is FQNEAQ in the germline V gene (reference sequence). J was trimmed by 7 bases and V by 0 bases; bases with no gene match: 10. The CDR3 DNA is TGTGCCAGCAGCTTAGCGCAGGGGACTAGCGGGAGGTCGTCTGAGCAGTACTTC. Amino acid sequence: CASSLAQGTSGRSSEQYF. The full variable domain, in which reference TRBV7-9 and TRBJ2-7 provide the parts outside the CDR3, is DTGVSQNPRHKITKRGQNVTFRCDPISEHNRLYWYRQTLGQGPEFLTYFQNEAQLEKSRLLSDRFSAERPKGSFSTLEIQRTEQGDSAMYLCASSLAQGTSGRSSEQYFGPGTRLTVT.

The genes are TRBV18 and TRBJ2-1; the match to TRBD2 covers 7 bases. Unmatched junction bases numbered 7, after V lost 3 bases and J lost 5 bases. The CDR3 runs 15 residues. The germline V gene encodes CDR1 KGHSH and CDR2 LQKENI. CDR3: CASSPLADMNNEQFF. CDR3 nucleotides: TGTGCCAGCTCACCTCTAGCGGATATGAACAATGAGCAGTTCTTC.

The rearrangement links TRBV6-1 to TRBJ2-1; D is possibly TRBD2 (5 bases). With 6 bases removed from V and 7 bases from J, the gap between germline ends came to 10 bases. Germline lookup yields CDR1 MNHNS and CDR2 SASEGT. This CDR3 comprises 12 residues. The CDR3 loop is CASSPTRNEQFF. In DNA form, the CDR3 reads TGTGCCAGCAGCCCAACTAGAAATGAGCAGTTCTTC.

This clone occurred a few times. The chain uses TRBV11-2 and TRBJ1-4; D perhaps matches TRBD1 (6 bases). This CDR3 contains 16 residues. The germline V gene has CDR1 SGHAT and CDR2 FQNNGV. V was shortened by 7 bases and J by 7 bases, with 22 bases between the two germline ends. The CDR3 DNA reads as TGTGCCAGCACCCTGGGGGGGGCGTATGCGGGTGAAAAACTGTTTTTT. It codes for CASTLGGAYAGEKLFF.

This chain links TRBV18 with TRBJ2-1; no firm D call. Germline CDR1 reads KGHSH; CDR2 reads LQKENI. The CDR3 spans 13 residues. The germline V and J ends were trimmed by 3 bases and 7 bases, with 10 bases remaining between them. The CDR3 is CASSPAQTNEQFF. In DNA form, the CDR3 reads TGTGCCAGCTCACCTGCACAAACTAATGAGCAGTTCTTC.

V is TRBV30 and J is TRBJ1-4; D may be TRBD1 (6 bases). The V gene's germline CDR1 is GTSNPN and CDR2 SVGIG (reference sequence). The CDR3 covers 15 residues. The ends were cut back, 1 base at V and 8 bases at J, with 17 bases in the middle. CDR3 sequence: CAWSGPGHYNEKLFF. CDR3 DNA sequence: TGTGCCTGGAGTGGACCGGGACATTATAACGAAAAACTGTTTTTT.

The chain is built from TRBV28 and TRBJ2-3; D assignment may be TRBD1 or TRBD2 (5 bases each). From germline, CDR1 is MDHEN and CDR2 SYDVKM. CDR3 size: 17 residues. V lost 5 bases, J lost 8 bases, and 26 bases lay in between. The CDR3 coding sequence is TGTGCCAGCAGTCTACACGTGGGGACCTCGGTACGGCGTACGCAGTATTTT. Translated, it gives CASSLHVGTSVRRTQYF.

The chain couples TRBV18 to TRBJ2-3; unclear D gene. This CDR3 is 11 amino acids long. With 5 bases removed from V and 3 bases from J, the gap between germline ends came to 3 bases. Germline V gene sequence: CDR1 KGHSH, CDR2 LQKENI. CDR3 sequence (DNA): TGTGCCAGCTCAGATACAGATACGCAGTATTTT. It is translated as CASSDTDTQYF.

The V and J genes are TRBV6-4 and TRBJ2-1; 10 bases are a match to TRBD2. The CDR3 runs 14 residues. Germline V gene lookup returns CDR1 MRHNA and CDR2 SNTAGT. Germline trimming cut 6 bases from V and 5 bases from J; bases unmatched to any gene: 4. CDR3 bases: TGTGCCAGCAGCCAGCGGGAGGGCCACAATGAGCAGTTCTTC. Residues: CASSQREGHNEQFF.

This clone has more than one count but fewer than ten. The rearrangement uses TRBV5-1 and TRBJ1-5; perhaps TRBD1 as D (6 bases). V lost 4 bases, J lost 3 bases, and 17 bases lay in between. CDR1 and CDR2 from the germline V gene are SGHRS and YFSETQ. This CDR3 has 16 amino acids. The CDR3 bases are TGCGCCAGCAGCCCCGGATTCGGACAGAACAATCAGCCCCAGCATTTT. Its protein product is CASSPGFGQNNQPQHF.

The V and J genes are TRBV28 and TRBJ1-3, with D possibly matching TRBD1 (5 bases). The CDR3 is 17 amino acids. Germline CDR1 is MDHEN and CDR2 is SYDVKM. Trimming took 1 base from V and 0 from J, leaving 13 bases between them. The CDR3 loop is CASSLYSREFSGNTIYF. DNA for the CDR3: TGTGCCAGCAGTTTATATTCCAGGGAGTTCTCTGGAAACACCATATATTTT.

This clone has more than one count but fewer than ten. The chain recombines TRBV27 with TRBJ2-3; D remains unclear. Germline V CDR1 and CDR2: MNHEY, SMNVEV (reference sequence). This CDR3 contains 16 residues. V gave up 0 bases and J gave up 5 bases, with 15 bases separating them. CDR3 sequence: CASSLSSASVIDTQYF. For the CDR3, the DNA is TGTGCCAGCAGTTTATCGTCGGCCAGTGTAATAGATACGCAGTATTTT.

This clone was seen only a few times. V usage is TRBV2 and J usage is TRBJ2-3; D is perhaps TRBD2 (5 bases). V lost 5 bases and J 0 bases, leaving 9 bases between the germline ends. The CDR3 covers 14 residues. CDR1 is SNHLY and CDR2 is FYNNEI in the germline V gene. CDR3 nucleotides: TGTGCCAGCAGTTTCCAGCGGAGCACAGATACGCAGTATTTT. Protein product: CASSFQRSTDTQYF.

V usage is TRBV29-1 and J usage is TRBJ2-5, with 7 bases identical to TRBD1. CDR3 length: 14 residues. The junction had 5 bases not matched to a gene; V was cut back by 4 bases and J by 0 bases. From germline, CDR1 is SQVTM and CDR2 ANQGSEA. CDR3: CSVVLDRYQETQYF. The CDR3 nucleotides are TGCAGCGTTGTCTTGGACAGGTACCAAGAGACCCAGTACTTC.

The chain recombines TRBV7-2 with TRBJ2-4; D is uncertain. Germline CDR1 SGHTA, CDR2 FQGNSA. This CDR3 region has 15 residues. V lost 3 bases and J lost 8, with 17 bases in between. The CDR3: CASSLGTLASHIQYF. DNA of the CDR3: TGTGCCAGCAGCTTGGGTACCCTGGCTAGTCACATTCAGTACTTC. Full variable domain (outside the CDR3, taken from reference TRBV7-2 and TRBJ2-4): GAGVSQSPSNKVTEKGKDVELRCDPISGHTALYWYRQSLGQGLEFLIYFQGNSAPDKSGLPSDRFSAERTGGSVSTLTIQRTQQEDSAVYLCASSLGTLASHIQYFGAGTRLSVL.

In this sample, this clone turned up once. J is TRBJ1-2 and V is TRBV6-5; perhaps TRBD1 as D (6 bases). V lost 5 bases to trimming and J lost 5 bases, with 12 bases between them. In germline, CDR1 is MNHEY, CDR2 SVGAGI. The CDR3 length is 13 residues. The CDR3 DNA is TGTGCCAGCAGTCGGACAGAGTTATATGGCTACACCTTC. Amino acid sequence: CASSRTELYGYTF.

V is TRBV5-1 and J is TRBJ2-5, with TRBD2 matching 11 bases. Germline CDR1 is SGHRS and CDR2 is YFSETQ. This CDR3 contains 15 residues. Trimming cost V 3 bases and J 7 bases; bases outside gene matches: 8. The CDR3 DNA reads TGCGCCAGCAGCTCCCGACTAGCGGGGATTAGGACCCAGTACTTC. It yields the protein CASSSRLAGIRTQYF.

The rearrangement joins TRBV29-1 to TRBJ2-7, with 10 nucleotides matching TRBD2. CDR3 length: 13 residues. Unmatched junction bases numbered 3, after V lost 4 bases and J lost 3 bases. Germline lookup yields CDR1 SQVTM and CDR2 ANQGSEA. Here the CDR3 DNA reads TGCAGCGTTGGGACTAGCGGTCTCTACGAGCAGTACTTC. It encodes CSVGTSGLYEQYF.